This T cell receptor (beta chain) appears in the sequencing data of a study of cytomegalovirus exposure and HLA in healthy donors. Study in general: Out of several hundred genotyped donors, about 80% belonged to the Caucasian-associated ancestry cluster. The study, taken as a whole, reports: Compared with the roughly 700-donor mean, an Asian-associated ancestry cluster reportedly had fewer N-insertions, according to a later analysis. For presence/absence analyses, sequencing depth was assumed to be roughly uniform across donors.

In the PCR, 60 Vbeta and 13 Jbeta primers were used. Study processing details: A follow-up analysis tallied 60 million to 85 million unique TCR beta chains, roughly 11 million shared. Here immunoSEQ multiplex PCR was the method, and the copy in TCRdb shows in-frame clones only, minus some. The V and J calls and clone size are taken from that table; D and trimming were inferred from the DNA. The profile covers more than 90,000 clones, with around three fifths appearing a single time and under 6% taken by the ten largest. CDR3 length equals 13 residues. Trimming stripped 3 bases from V and 2 bases from J, with 8 bases between. CDR1 is SGHAT, CDR2 FQDESV, per germline (reference sequence). For this clone: Its antigen is not known.

The sample consisted of PBMCs. The source is a boy younger than 18 in good health and CMV-seropositive. The V gene is TRBV11-1, the J gene TRBJ2-7; maybe TRBD2 (5 bases). CDR3 DNA sequence: TGTGCCAGCAGCTTCTCGGGAACCTACGAGCAGTACTTC. As protein: CASSFSGTYEQYF.